A selection of T cell receptor beta chains follows, all from one sample in a study of blood T cells in healthy people across ages. TCRdb reanalysed the 5' RACE reads using MiXCR and keeps one entry per CDR3 protein. The table lists some 760,000 distinct CDR3 sequences, around 25% of them singletons. This sample was also put to use in a study of T cells of mothers and their children.

The sequencing input was blood. All receptors come from a boy between 5 and 17 years old in good health. Both conserved end residues are trimmed from each CDR3. A D gene is named only where the DNA matches it firmly. For some rows the clone size is stated as once, few or many, or as a class when expanded; others skip it.

>TRBD1|few|15|TRBV5-1
ASSSPAGTGLNTEAF
>.|.|12|TRBV12-3/TRBV12-4
ASYPGLSVDEQF
>.|few|13|TRBV4-1
ASSRDAWTNEKLF
>TRBD1|.|13|TRBV14
ASSDRQGRGNEQF
>.|.|14|TRBV27
ASSLLGPSSYNEQF
>TRBD2|.|15|TRBV28
ASSLGQGLVGTGALF
>TRBD1|.|13|TRBV7-2
ASSLAGTGGNGYT
>TRBD1|.|12|TRBV7-9
ASSHAGQGAEAF
>.|few|14|TRBV29-1
SVEGSFSTASYEQY
>TRBD1|.|13|TRBV12-3/TRBV12-4
ASNGQGSSGNTIY
>.|few|10|TRBV12-3/TRBV12-4
ASSFGRQPQH
>.|few|12|TRBV7-9
ASSPGSSYKEQF
>.|few|12|TRBV29-1
SGAAPTDQETQY
>.|.|10|TRBV12-3/TRBV12-4
ASSLPSQPQH
>.|once|11|TRBV4-3
ASSQFKGDEQF
>TRBD2|.|14|TRBV7-2
ASSLEGTSGGYEQY
>.|.|9|TRBV5-1
ASTINYEQF
>.|.|12|TRBV4-2
ASSQGTGYNEQF
>.|.|13|TRBV20-1
SARDRRPSYNEQF
>TRBD2|.|13|TRBV7-8
ASSPASGTNREQY
>TRBD2|few|12|TRBV29-1
SVVGRGTYNEQF
>.|few|14|TRBV5-1
ASSPGADRTVETQY
>.|few|12|TRBV20-1
SARDRSLSNEQF
>.|.|13|TRBV7-3
ASSLTSQGSDEQY
>TRBD1|few|14|TRBV7-9
ASNPTGTEANYGYT
>TRBD1|few|14|TRBV7-9
ASSYPGQGNQETQY
>.|.|13|TRBV3-1
ASSLSVGTLYGYT
>TRBD1|.|16|TRBV5-4
ASSSPGQPHRGQGKLF
>TRBD2|.|12|TRBV29-1
SVRTSGPSYEQY